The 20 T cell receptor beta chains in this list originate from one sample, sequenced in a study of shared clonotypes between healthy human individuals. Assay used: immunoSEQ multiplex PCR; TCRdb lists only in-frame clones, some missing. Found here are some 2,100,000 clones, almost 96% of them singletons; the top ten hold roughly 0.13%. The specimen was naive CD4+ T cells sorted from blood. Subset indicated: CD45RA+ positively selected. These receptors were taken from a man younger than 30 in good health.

The CDR3 loop reads CASSAHDGPYEQYF. In DNA form, the CDR3 reads TGTGCCAGCAGCGCCCATGATGGACCGTACGAGCAGTACTTC. The chain recombines TRBV6-1 with TRBJ2-7; the D is unclear. CDR3 length equals 14 residues. The germline V gene encodes CDR1 MNHNS and CDR2 SASEGT. V gave up 6 bases and J gave up 4 bases, with 16 bases separating them.

The chain's CDR3 is CASSGWSEAFF. The CDR3 nucleotides read TGCGCCAGCAGTGGGTGGTCAGAAGCTTTCTTT. The rearrangement joins TRBV10-2 to TRBJ1-1; no firm D call. V was clipped by 4 bases and J by 8 bases, with 8 bases between them. CDR1 is WSHSY and CDR2 is SAAADI in the germline V gene. This CDR3 region has 11 residues.

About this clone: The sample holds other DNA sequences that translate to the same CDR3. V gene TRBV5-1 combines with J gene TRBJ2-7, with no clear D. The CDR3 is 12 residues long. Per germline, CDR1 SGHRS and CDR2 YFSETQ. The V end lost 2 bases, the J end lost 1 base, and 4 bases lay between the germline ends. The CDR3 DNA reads TGCGCCAGCAGCTTACCTTCCTACGAGCAGTACTTC. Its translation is CASSLPSYEQYF.

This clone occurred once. The CDR3 sequence is CASSLGQSGYGYTF. In DNA, the CDR3 is TGTGCCAGCAGCTTAGGACAGAGTGGCTATGGCTACACCTTC. The rearrangement uses TRBV5-4 and TRBJ1-2; weak D call: TRBD1 (6 bases). V lost 2 bases and J lost 4, with 12 bases in between. This CDR3 comprises 14 residues. Germline CDR1 and CDR2: SGHNT and YYREEE (reference sequence).

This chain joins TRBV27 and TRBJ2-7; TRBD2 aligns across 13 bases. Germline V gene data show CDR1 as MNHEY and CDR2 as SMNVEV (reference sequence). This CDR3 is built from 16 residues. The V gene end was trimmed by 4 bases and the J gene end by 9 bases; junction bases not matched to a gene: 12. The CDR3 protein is CASSSTTSGRAEVQYF. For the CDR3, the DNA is TGTGCCAGCAGTTCGACCACTAGCGGGAGGGCCGAGGTGCAGTACTTC.

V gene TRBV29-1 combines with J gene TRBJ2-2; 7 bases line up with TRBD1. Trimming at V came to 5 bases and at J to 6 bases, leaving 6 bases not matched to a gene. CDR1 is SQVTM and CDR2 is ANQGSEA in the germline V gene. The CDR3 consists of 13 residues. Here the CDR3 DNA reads TGCAGCGTTAGATCAGGGGGATCCGGGGAGCTGTTTTTT. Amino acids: CSVRSGGSGELFF.

The CDR3 is CSATPELNTEAFF. DNA of the CDR3: TGCAGCGCCACCCCAGAATTGAACACTGAAGCTTTCTTT. This chain uses TRBV29-1 with TRBJ1-1, with D unresolved. The germline CDR1 and CDR2 sequences are SQVTM and ANQGSEA. The V gene lost 7 bases and the J gene lost 0 bases, with 12 bases spanning the gap. CDR3 size: 13 residues.

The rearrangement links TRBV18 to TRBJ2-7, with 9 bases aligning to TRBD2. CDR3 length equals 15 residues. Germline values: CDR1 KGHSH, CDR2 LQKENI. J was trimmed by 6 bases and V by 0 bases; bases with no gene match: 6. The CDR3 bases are TGTGCCAGCTCACCACCCGGTAGCGGGGGTCCCGAGCAGTACTTC. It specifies CASSPPGSGGPEQYF.

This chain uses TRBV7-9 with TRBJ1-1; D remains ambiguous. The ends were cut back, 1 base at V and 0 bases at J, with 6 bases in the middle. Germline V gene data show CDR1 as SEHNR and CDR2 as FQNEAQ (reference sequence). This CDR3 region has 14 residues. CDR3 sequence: CASSLVGLNTEAFF. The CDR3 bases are TGTGCCAGCAGCTTAGTCGGGTTGAACACTGAAGCTTTCTTT.

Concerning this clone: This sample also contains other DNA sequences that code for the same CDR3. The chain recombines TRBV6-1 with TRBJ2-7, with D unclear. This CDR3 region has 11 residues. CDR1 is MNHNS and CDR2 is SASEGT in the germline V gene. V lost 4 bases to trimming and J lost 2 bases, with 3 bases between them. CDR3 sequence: CASSGAYEQYF. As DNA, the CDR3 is TGTGCCAGCAGTGGGGCCTACGAGCAGTACTTC.

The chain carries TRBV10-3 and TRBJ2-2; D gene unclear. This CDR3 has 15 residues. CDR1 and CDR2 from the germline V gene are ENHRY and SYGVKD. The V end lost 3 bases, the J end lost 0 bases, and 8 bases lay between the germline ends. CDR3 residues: CAISDRPPNTGELFF. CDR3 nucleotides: TGTGCCATCAGTGACAGGCCCCCGAACACCGGGGAGCTGTTTTTT.

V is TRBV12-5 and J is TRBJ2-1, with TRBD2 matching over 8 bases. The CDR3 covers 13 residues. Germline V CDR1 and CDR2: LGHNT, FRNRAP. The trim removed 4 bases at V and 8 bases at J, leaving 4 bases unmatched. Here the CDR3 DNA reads TGTGCTAGTGGTTCCCGGGAGGGCCATGAGCAGTTCTTC. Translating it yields CASGSREGHEQFF.

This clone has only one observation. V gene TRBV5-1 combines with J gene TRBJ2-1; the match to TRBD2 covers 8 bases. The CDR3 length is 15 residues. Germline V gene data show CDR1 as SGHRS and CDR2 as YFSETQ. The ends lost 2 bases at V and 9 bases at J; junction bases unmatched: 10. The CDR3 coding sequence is TGCGCCAGCAGCTTCCTAGCGGGCCCCGCGGGTGAGCAGTTCTTC. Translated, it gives CASSFLAGPAGEQFF.

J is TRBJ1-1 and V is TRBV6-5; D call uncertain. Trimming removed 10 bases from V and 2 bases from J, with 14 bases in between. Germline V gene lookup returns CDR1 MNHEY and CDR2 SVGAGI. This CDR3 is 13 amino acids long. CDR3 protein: CATHKTLNTEAFF. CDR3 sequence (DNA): TGTGCCACCCATAAGACACTTAACACTGAAGCTTTCTTT.

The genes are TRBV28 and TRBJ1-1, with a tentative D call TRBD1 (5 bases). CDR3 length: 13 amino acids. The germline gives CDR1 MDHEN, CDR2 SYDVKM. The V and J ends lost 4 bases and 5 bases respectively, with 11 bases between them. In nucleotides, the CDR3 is TGTGCCAGCAGTTCCGTCAGACAGACTGAAGCTTTCTTT. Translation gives CASSSVRQTEAFF.

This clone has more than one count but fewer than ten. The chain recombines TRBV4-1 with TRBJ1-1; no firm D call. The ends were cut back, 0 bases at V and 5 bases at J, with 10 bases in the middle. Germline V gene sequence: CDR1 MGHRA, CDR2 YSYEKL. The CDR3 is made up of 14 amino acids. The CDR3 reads CASSQDRRGTEAFF. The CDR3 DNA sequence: TGCGCCAGCAGCCAAGATCGACGAGGGACTGAAGCTTTCTTT.

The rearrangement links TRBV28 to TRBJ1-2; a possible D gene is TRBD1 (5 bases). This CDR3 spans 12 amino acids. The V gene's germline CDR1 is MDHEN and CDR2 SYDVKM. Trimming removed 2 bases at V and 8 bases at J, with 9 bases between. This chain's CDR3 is CASSLAGIGYTF. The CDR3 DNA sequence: TGTGCCAGCAGTTTAGCAGGGATAGGCTACACCTTC.

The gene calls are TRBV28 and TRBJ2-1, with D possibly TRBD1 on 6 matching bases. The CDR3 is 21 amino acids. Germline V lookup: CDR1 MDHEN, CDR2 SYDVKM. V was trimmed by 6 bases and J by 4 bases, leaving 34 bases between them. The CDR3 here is CASRQLTKSHILQGRYNEQFF. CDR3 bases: TGTGCCAGCAGACAACTCACGAAATCCCACATACTACAGGGCCGATACAATGAGCAGTTCTTC.

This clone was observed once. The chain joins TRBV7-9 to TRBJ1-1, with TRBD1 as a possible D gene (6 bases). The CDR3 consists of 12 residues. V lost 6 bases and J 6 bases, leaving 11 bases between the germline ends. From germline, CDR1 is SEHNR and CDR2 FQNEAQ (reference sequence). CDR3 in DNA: TGTGCCAGCAGTCCTACAGGGTCTGAAGCTTTCTTT. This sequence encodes CASSPTGSEAFF.

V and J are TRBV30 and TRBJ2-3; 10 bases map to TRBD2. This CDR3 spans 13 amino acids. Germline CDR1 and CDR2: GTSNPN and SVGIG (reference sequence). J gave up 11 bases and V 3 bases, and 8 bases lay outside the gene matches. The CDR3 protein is CAWSGTSEGRQYF. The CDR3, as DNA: TGTGCCTGGAGCGGGACTAGCGAGGGTCGGCAGTATTTT.